One sample yielded the 7 T cell receptor beta chains listed below, sequenced in a study of radiation and T cells in renal cell carcinoma. The assay was immunoSEQ multiplex PCR, and TCRdb's table has in-frame clones only and misses some. Among some 81,000 clones, 80% to 90% were seen once, and the ten largest hold about 6%. Time point specified: blood 4 weeks post-SBRT, at nephrectomy. Documented treatment: 15 Gy SBRT to primary tumor, nephrectomy 4 weeks later. The starting material was blood, obtained from a patient whose treatment included radiotherapy and nephrectomy. These receptors all come from a woman in her 70s with renal cell carcinoma.

This chain joins TRBV18 and TRBJ2-1; TRBD1 might be the D (5 bases). The CDR3 length is 16 residues. Germline-derived CDR1 and CDR2 are KGHSH and LQKENI. V lost 0 bases and J 6 bases, leaving 15 bases between the germline ends. CDR3 protein: CASSPPETGPLNEQFF. The CDR3 DNA is TGTGCCAGCTCACCACCGGAAACAGGCCCCCTCAATGAGCAGTTCTTC.

The chain couples TRBV5-1 to TRBJ1-2, with 9 nucleotides matching TRBD1. V was clipped by 0 bases and J by 3 bases; unmatched bases: 6. The CDR3 has 16 residues. Germline-derived CDR1 and CDR2 are SGHRS and YFSETQ. In DNA, the CDR3 is TGCGCCAGCAGCTTGGGGGGACAGGGCGCATACTATGGCTACACCTTC. Protein sequence: CASSLGGQGAYYGYTF.

The rearrangement joins TRBV28 to TRBJ1-5, with TRBD1 as a possible D gene (5 bases). The V gene lost 6 bases and the J gene lost 7 bases, with 22 bases spanning the gap. This CDR3 is 16 amino acids long. Germline V gene lookup returns CDR1 MDHEN and CDR2 SYDVKM. CDR3 loop: CASSYLAPSSGQPQHF. CDR3 nucleotides: TGTGCCAGCAGCTACCTCGCACCTTCTTCAGGGCAGCCCCAGCATTTT.

This chain connects TRBV28 to TRBJ2-7; either TRBD1 or TRBD2 may supply D (5 bases each). Per germline, CDR1 MDHEN and CDR2 SYDVKM. Trimming removed 5 bases at V and 0 bases at J, with 20 bases between. The CDR3 extends over 17 amino acids. CDR3 in DNA: TGTGCCAGCAGTCGATACCCGGGACCCCGAAGCTCCTACGAGCAGTACTTC. Protein product: CASSRYPGPRSSYEQYF.

The gene calls are TRBV6-5 and TRBJ1-1, with D possibly being TRBD1 (6 bases). The ends were cut back, 3 bases at V and 4 bases at J, with 12 bases in the middle. Germline loops: CDR1 MNHEY, CDR2 SVGAGI. There are 14 residues in the CDR3. In DNA, the CDR3 is TGTGCCAGCAGTTATTCAGGGGTAGGCACTGAAGCTTTCTTT. Its protein product is CASSYSGVGTEAFF.

J is TRBJ2-1 and V is TRBV6-4; 12 bases line up with TRBD1. V shed 5 bases, J shed 8 bases, and the junction held 13 bases outside the gene matches. The CDR3 consists of 17 residues. CDR1 MRHNA and CDR2 SNTAGT come from the germline V gene. The CDR3 region has the DNA TGTGCCAGCAGTAAATCCGCCGGGACAGGGGGCCGGGATGAGCAGTTCTTC. Translated: CASSKSAGTGGRDEQFF.

This chain connects TRBV7-2 to TRBJ1-4, with D possibly TRBD1 on 5 matching bases. CDR1 is SGHTA, CDR2 FQGNSA, per germline. The length of the CDR3 is 14 residues. V was cut by 6 bases and J by 4 bases, with 12 bases left in between. CDR3 amino acids: CASRKGRVNEKLFF. The CDR3 DNA reads TGTGCCAGCAGGAAGGGCAGGGTTAATGAAAAACTGTTTTTT.